The 25 T cell receptor beta chains presented below share a single source sample, sequenced in a study of shared clonotypes between healthy human individuals. Profiled with immunoSEQ multiplex PCR; TCRdb holds only in-frame clones, not every one. This table has hundreds of thousands of clones, roughly 72% appearing once. The sequencing input was memory CD4+ T cells sorted from blood. The subset: CD45RA-negative fraction. The receptor set was obtained from a woman aged 30 to 39 in good health.

This clone has just a few counts. This sequence joins TRBV6-1 and TRBJ2-7; 7 bases match TRBD1. The germline CDR1 and CDR2 sequences are MNHNS and SASEGT. J was trimmed by 3 bases and V by 7 bases; bases with no gene match: 6. The CDR3 is 13 amino acids. The CDR3 nucleotides are TGTGCCAGCAAGCCTAGGGACAGCTACGAGCAGTACTTC. Translation: CASKPRDSYEQYF.

V is TRBV7-2 and J is TRBJ2-5, with D perhaps TRBD2 (6 bases). This CDR3 has 17 residues. Germline loops: CDR1 SGHTA, CDR2 FQGNSA. Trimming removed 7 bases from V and 5 bases from J, with 26 bases in between. In DNA, the CDR3 is TGTGCCAGCAAACCCTCTATCGGGAGATCCGGCGATGAGACCCAGTACTTC. Translating gives CASKPSIGRSGDETQYF.

The rearrangement joins TRBV4-2 to TRBJ2-5, with D perhaps matching TRBD2 (6 bases). Per the germline V gene, CDR1 is LGHNA and CDR2 is YNFKEQ. The CDR3 consists of 14 residues. V was trimmed by 1 base and J by 4 bases, leaving 10 bases between them. The CDR3 reads CASSQGLGSETQYF. The DNA for the CDR3 is TGTGCCAGCAGCCAAGGACTAGGTTCAGAGACCCAGTACTTC.

The chain couples TRBV5-1 to TRBJ2-5; D possibly uses TRBD1 or TRBD2 (6 bases each). Trimming removed 3 bases from V and 3 bases from J, with 18 bases in between. CDR1 SGHRS and CDR2 YFSETQ come from the germline V gene. The CDR3 is 16 amino acids. The CDR3: CASSSLGGPPKETQYF. The CDR3 bases are TGCGCCAGCAGCTCCCTCGGGGGCCCCCCCAAAGAGACCCAGTACTTC.

J is TRBJ2-7 and V is TRBV19, with 9 nucleotides matching TRBD2. The CDR3 consists of 15 residues. Germline assignment: CDR1 LNHDA and CDR2 SQIVND (reference sequence). Trimming cost V 4 bases and J 4 bases; bases outside gene matches: 8. CDR3 protein: CASSTQASGIYEQYF. The CDR3 bases are TGTGCCAGTAGTACTCAGGCTAGCGGGATATACGAGCAGTACTTC.

The sample holds one count of this clone. The rearrangement links TRBV2 to TRBJ2-3, with 10 bases that match TRBD2. V was clipped by 4 bases and J by 7 bases; unmatched bases: 11. The germline V gene encodes CDR1 SNHLY and CDR2 FYNNEI. CDR3 size: 16 residues. This CDR3 reads CASSGEAGGPGYTQYF. CDR3 bases: TGTGCCAGCAGTGGTGAAGCGGGAGGGCCGGGTTATACGCAGTATTTT.

This clone was recorded a few times. This rearrangement joins TRBV5-4 to TRBJ2-5; the D gene is possibly TRBD2 (7 bases). Germline values: CDR1 SGHNT, CDR2 YYREEE (reference sequence). The V and J ends lost 4 bases and 5 bases respectively, with 18 bases between them. The CDR3 extends over 15 amino acids. The CDR3 region is CASSPPKGGSETQYF. In nucleotides, the CDR3 is TGTGCCAGCAGCCCGCCTAAGGGGGGGAGCGAGACCCAGTACTTC. The full variable domain, completed using reference TRBV5-4 and TRBJ2-5, is ETGVTQSPTHLIKTRGQQVTLRCSSQSGHNTVSWYQQALGQGPQFIFQYYREEENGRGNFPPRFSGLQFPNYSSELNVNALELDDSALYLCASSPPKGGSETQYFGPGTRLLVL.

This clone showed up just once. The J gene is TRBJ1-5, the V gene TRBV7-9, with D tentatively TRBD1 (5 bases). Germline assignment: CDR1 SEHNR and CDR2 FQNEAQ (reference sequence). V was shortened by 4 bases and J by 9 bases, with 10 bases between the two germline ends. The CDR3 consists of 12 residues. CDR3 sequence: CASSSAGRPQHF. In nucleotides, the CDR3 is TGTGCCAGCAGCTCCGCGGGGCGGCCCCAGCATTTT.

In DNA form, the CDR3 reads TGTGCCAGGCTCCAGGGACTCCTAAGTGTTAATGAGCAGTTCTTC. Translated, it gives CARLQGLLSVNEQFF. V gene TRBV27 combines with J gene TRBJ2-1; possible D gene TRBD2, 6 bases. The CDR3 has 15 amino acids. Trimming took off 9 bases at V and 7 bases at J, with 22 bases between the two ends. CDR1 is MNHEY, CDR2 SMNVEV, per germline (reference sequence).

The chain has TRBV27 and TRBJ2-1; weak D call: TRBD2 (6 bases). V shed 5 bases and J shed 5 bases, with 16 bases lying between them. The CDR3 sequence is 15 residues long. CDR1 and CDR2 from the germline V gene are MNHEY and SMNVEV (reference sequence). This CDR3 is CASSQFPGVNNEQFF. Written as DNA, the CDR3 is TGTGCCAGCAGTCAGTTTCCGGGAGTTAACAATGAGCAGTTCTTC.

This sequence joins TRBV6-5 and TRBJ1-4, with 8 bases lining up with TRBD1. Germline V gene sequence: CDR1 MNHEY, CDR2 SVGAGI. The trim removed 0 bases at V and 7 bases at J, leaving 4 bases unmatched. The CDR3 is 15 residues long. The CDR3: CASSYSPGGGEKLFF. The CDR3, as DNA: TGTGCCAGCAGTTACTCCCCAGGGGGCGGTGAAAAACTGTTTTTT.

The chain carries TRBV7-2 and TRBJ1-5; maybe TRBD1 (6 bases). CDR1 and CDR2 (germline): SGHTA, FQGNSA. The CDR3 contains 15 residues. Trimming shortened V by 0 bases and J by 5 bases, and 11 bases separated the two germline ends. CDR3 loop: CASSLAAGQYQPQHF. The DNA for the CDR3 is TGTGCCAGCAGCTTAGCCGCCGGACAGTATCAGCCCCAGCATTTT. The full variable domain, completed using reference TRBV7-2 and TRBJ1-5, is GAGVSQSPSNKVTEKGKDVELRCDPISGHTALYWYRQSLGQGLEFLIYFQGNSAPDKSGLPSDRFSAERTGGSVSTLTIQRTQQEDSAVYLCASSLAAGQYQPQHFGDGTRLSIL.

The J gene is TRBJ2-3, the V gene TRBV7-9; the D gene is possibly TRBD1 (5 bases). The CDR3 is made up of 14 amino acids. Germline V gene data show CDR1 as SEHNR and CDR2 as FQNEAQ (reference sequence). The V end was cut by 5 bases, the J end by 6 bases, with 15 bases between. The CDR3 sequence: CASSEDTGADTQYF. CDR3 sequence (DNA): TGTGCCAGCAGCGAAGACACAGGAGCGGATACGCAGTATTTT.

In the case of this clone: This may be a read error, as it is one base from a much larger clone. The same CDR3 also results from other DNA sequences found in this sample. This chain joins TRBV25-1 and TRBJ2-7; D is possibly TRBD1 (5 bases). From germline, CDR1 is MGHDK and CDR2 SYGVNS. The CDR3 is 12 residues long. The ends were cut back, 5 bases at V and 1 base at J, with 6 bases in the middle. The CDR3 nucleotides read TGTGCCAGCAGTCGACAGTCCTACGAGCAGTACTTC. Its protein is CASSRQSYEQYF.

The chain uses TRBV5-8 and TRBJ1-4, with D hard to call. The CDR3 sequence is 11 residues long. V was shortened by 0 bases and J by 8 bases, with 2 bases between the two germline ends. Germline V gene data show CDR1 as SGHTS and CDR2 as YDEGEE. CDR3 amino acids: CASSLEEKLFF. CDR3 bases: TGTGCCAGCAGCTTGGAGGAAAAACTGTTTTTT. The full variable domain, its missing parts supplied by reference TRBV5-8 and TRBJ1-4, is EAGVTQSPTHLIKTRGQQATLRCSPISGHTSVYWYQQALGLGLQFLLWYDEGEERNRGNFPPRFSGRQFPNYSSELNVNALELEDSALYLCASSLEEKLFFGSGTQLSVL.

This clone has a single count. The J gene is TRBJ1-4, the V gene TRBV15, with D possibly matching TRBD1 (5 bases). Trimming left V 4 bases short and J 8 bases short, with 17 bases between. The CDR3 is 15 amino acids. Germline V gene lookup returns CDR1 LNHNV and CDR2 YYDKDF (reference sequence). The CDR3 loop reads CATSTLGTQGEKLFF. CDR3 nucleotide sequence: TGTGCCACCAGCACACTAGGGACCCAGGGCGAAAAACTGTTTTTT. The entire variable domain, with the rest obtained from reference TRBV15 and TRBJ1-4, is as follows: DAMVIQNPRYQVTQFGKPVTLSCSQTLNHNVMYWYQQKSSQAPKLLFHYYDKDFNNEADTPDNFQSRRPNTSFCFLDIRSPGLGDTAMYLCATSTLGTQGEKLFFGSGTQLSVL.

V is TRBV5-5 and J is TRBJ1-2; 9 bases are a match to TRBD1. The CDR3 length is 16 residues. The trim removed 1 base at V and 3 bases at J, leaving 7 bases unmatched. CDR1 SGHKS and CDR2 YYEKEE come from the germline V gene (reference sequence). Here the CDR3 reads CASSLNPDRGDYGYTF. The CDR3 DNA follows: TGTGCCAGCAGCTTGAATCCCGACAGGGGGGACTATGGCTACACCTTC.

This clone was picked up a small number of times. The genes are TRBV7-8 and TRBJ1-2; 9 bases line up with TRBD1. The CDR3 is made up of 15 amino acids. Germline trimming cut 2 bases from V and 8 bases from J; bases unmatched to any gene: 9. Germline-derived CDR1 and CDR2 are SGHVS and FQNEAQ. CDR3 sequence reads: CASSLSGQGRRGYTF. The CDR3 bases are TGTGCCAGCAGCTTAAGTGGACAGGGGCGTCGCGGCTACACCTTC.

Concerning this clone: Other DNA sequences in the sample encode the same CDR3. The chain links TRBV20-1 to TRBJ2-1; D not certain. Germline assignment: CDR1 DFQATT and CDR2 SNEGSKA (reference sequence). With 6 bases removed from V and 7 bases from J, the gap between germline ends came to 10 bases. This CDR3 is 11 amino acids long. The CDR3, as DNA: TGCAGTGCCACCGAAAATAATGAGCAGTTCTTC. Encoded protein: CSATENNEQFF.

In the case of this clone: Other DNA sequences in the sample encode the same CDR3. The V and J genes are TRBV11-3 and TRBJ2-7; 7 positions agree with TRBD1. Trimming removed 3 bases from V and 1 base from J; junction bases left unmatched: 3. CDR1 and CDR2 (germline): SGHNT, YENEEA. The CDR3 length is 14 residues. CDR3 coding DNA: TGTGCCAGCAGCTTCCAGGGGGATTCCTACGAGCAGTACTTC. This encodes CASSFQGDSYEQYF. Together with reference TRBV11-3 and TRBJ2-7, the CDR3 gives the full variable domain: EAGVVQSPRYKIIEKKQPVAFWCNPISGHNTLYWYLQNLGQGPELLIRYENEEAVDDSQLPKDRFSAERLKGVDSTLKIQPAELGDSAVYLCASSFQGDSYEQYFGPGTRLTVT.

The rearrangement links TRBV5-1 to TRBJ2-2; 7 bases agree with TRBD2. This CDR3 region has 15 residues. The germline CDR1 and CDR2 sequences are SGHRS and YFSETQ. The junction had 1 base not matched to a gene; V was cut back by 1 base and J by 1 base. DNA of the CDR3: TGCGCCAGCAGCTTGCCGGGAGGGAACACCGGGGAGCTGTTTTTT. Amino acids: CASSLPGGNTGELFF.

V and J are TRBV18 and TRBJ2-1, with 8 bases aligning to TRBD2. The junction had 10 bases not matched to a gene; V was cut back by 3 bases and J by 6 bases. Germline-derived CDR1 and CDR2 are KGHSH and LQKENI. The CDR3 is made up of 16 amino acids. The CDR3 DNA follows: TGTGCCAGCTCACCGCCCCCTAACGGGAGGGCCAATGAGCAGTTCTTC. Residues: CASSPPPNGRANEQFF. The full variable domain, completed using reference TRBV18 and TRBJ2-1, is NAGVMQNPRHLVRRRGQEARLRCSPMKGHSHVYWYRQLPEEGLKFMVYLQKENIIDESGMPKERFSAEFPKEGPSILRIQQVVRGDSAAYFCASSPPPNGRANEQFFGPGTRLTVL.

The chain links TRBV5-1 to TRBJ2-1; D may be TRBD1 or TRBD2 (5 bases each). Per the germline V gene, CDR1 is SGHRS and CDR2 is YFSETQ. The CDR3 covers 13 residues. V was cut by 2 bases and J by 3 bases, with 6 bases left in between. The CDR3 loop reads CASSFGGYNEQFF. Written as DNA, the CDR3 is TGCGCCAGCAGCTTTGGGGGCTACAATGAGCAGTTCTTC.

The chain links TRBV6-6 to TRBJ2-5; D perhaps matches TRBD1 (6 bases). This CDR3 comprises 14 residues. Germline loops: CDR1 MNHNY, CDR2 SVGAGI (reference sequence). V shed 4 bases and J shed 0 bases, with 9 bases lying between them. The CDR3: CASSLRDNQETQYF. As DNA, the CDR3 is TGTGCCAGCAGTTTAAGGGACAACCAAGAGACCCAGTACTTC.

V is TRBV19 and J is TRBJ1-5, with 10 bases lining up with TRBD1. V was pared by 5 bases and J by 0 bases, with 13 bases of the junction left unmatched. This CDR3 has 19 amino acids. Germline V gene data show CDR1 as LNHDA and CDR2 as SQIVND (reference sequence). Here the CDR3 reads CASSPRTGGRSDSNQPQHF. The CDR3 DNA sequence: TGTGCCAGTAGTCCACGGACAGGGGGAAGGTCGGATAGCAATCAGCCCCAGCATTTT.